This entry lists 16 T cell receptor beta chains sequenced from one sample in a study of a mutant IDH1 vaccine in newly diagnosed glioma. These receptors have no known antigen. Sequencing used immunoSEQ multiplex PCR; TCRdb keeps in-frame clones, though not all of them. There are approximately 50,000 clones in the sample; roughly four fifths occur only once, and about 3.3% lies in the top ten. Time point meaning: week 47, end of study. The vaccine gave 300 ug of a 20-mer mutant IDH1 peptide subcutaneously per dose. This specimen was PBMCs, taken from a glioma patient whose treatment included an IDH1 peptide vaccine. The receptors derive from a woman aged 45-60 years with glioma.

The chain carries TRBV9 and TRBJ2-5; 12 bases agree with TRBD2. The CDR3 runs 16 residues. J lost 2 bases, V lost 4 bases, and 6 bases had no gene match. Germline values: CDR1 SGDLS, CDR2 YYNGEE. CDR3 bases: TGTGCCAGCAGCTCCGGACTAGCGGGGCTTCAAGAGACCCAGTACTTC. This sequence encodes CASSSGLAGLQETQYF.

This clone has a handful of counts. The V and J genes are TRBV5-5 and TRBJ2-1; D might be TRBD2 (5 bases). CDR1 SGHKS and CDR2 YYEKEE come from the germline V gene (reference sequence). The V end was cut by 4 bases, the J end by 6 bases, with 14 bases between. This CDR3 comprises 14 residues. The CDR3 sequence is CASSRDAPSNEQFF. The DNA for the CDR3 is TGTGCCAGCAGCCGGGATGCCCCGAGCAATGAGCAGTTCTTC.

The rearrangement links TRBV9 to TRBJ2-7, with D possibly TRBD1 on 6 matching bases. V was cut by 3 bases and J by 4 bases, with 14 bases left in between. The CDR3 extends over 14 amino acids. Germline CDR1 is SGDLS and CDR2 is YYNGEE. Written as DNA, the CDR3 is TGTGCCAGCAGCGGCCGGGACAATGGTTACGAGCAGTACTTC. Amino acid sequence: CASSGRDNGYEQYF.

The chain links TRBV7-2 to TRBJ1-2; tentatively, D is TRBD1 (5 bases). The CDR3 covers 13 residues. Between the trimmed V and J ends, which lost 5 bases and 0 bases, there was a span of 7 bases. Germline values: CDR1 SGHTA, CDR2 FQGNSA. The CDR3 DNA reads TGTGCCAGCAGCCTGACAGCTAACTATGGCTACACCTTC. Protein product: CASSLTANYGYTF.

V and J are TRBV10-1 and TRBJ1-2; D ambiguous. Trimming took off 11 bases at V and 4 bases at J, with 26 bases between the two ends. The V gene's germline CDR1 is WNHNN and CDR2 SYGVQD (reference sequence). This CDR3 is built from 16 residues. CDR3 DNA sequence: TGCGCCTGCCGCCCGCATGAATGGGCGCTCCCCTATGGCTACACCTTC. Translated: CACRPHEWALPYGYTF.

CDR3 nucleotide sequence: TGTGCCAGCAGTCGGGACAGGGGATTGAATCAGCCCCAGCATTTT. It is translated as CASSRDRGLNQPQHF. J is TRBJ1-5 and V is TRBV6-1, with 10 bases identical to TRBD1. Germline-derived CDR1 and CDR2 are MNHNS and SASEGT. J gave up 4 bases and V 5 bases, and 5 bases lay outside the gene matches. The CDR3 consists of 15 residues.

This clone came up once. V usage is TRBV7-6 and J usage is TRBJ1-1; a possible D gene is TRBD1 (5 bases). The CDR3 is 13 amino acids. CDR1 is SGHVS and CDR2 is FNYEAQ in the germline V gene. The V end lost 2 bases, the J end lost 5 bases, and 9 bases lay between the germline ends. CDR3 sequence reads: CASSLQGRTEAFF. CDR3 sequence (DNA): TGTGCCAGCAGCTTACAGGGTAGAACTGAAGCTTTCTTT.

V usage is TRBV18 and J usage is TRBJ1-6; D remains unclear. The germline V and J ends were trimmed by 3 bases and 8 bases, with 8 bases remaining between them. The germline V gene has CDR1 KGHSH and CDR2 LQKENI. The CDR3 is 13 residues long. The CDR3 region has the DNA TGTGCCAGCTCACCCAGCGGCGATTCACCCCTCCACTTT. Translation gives CASSPSGDSPLHF.

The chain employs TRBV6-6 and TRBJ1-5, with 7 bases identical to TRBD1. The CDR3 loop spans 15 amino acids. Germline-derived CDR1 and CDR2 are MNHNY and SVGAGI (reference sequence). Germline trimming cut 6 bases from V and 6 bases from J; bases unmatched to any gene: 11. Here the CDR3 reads CASRPRQGSPQPQHF. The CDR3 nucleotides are TGTGCCAGCAGGCCAAGACAGGGATCGCCTCAGCCCCAGCATTTT.

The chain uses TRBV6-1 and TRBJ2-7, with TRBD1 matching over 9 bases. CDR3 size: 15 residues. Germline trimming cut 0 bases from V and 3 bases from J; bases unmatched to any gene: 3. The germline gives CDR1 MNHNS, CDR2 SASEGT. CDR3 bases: TGTGCCAGCAGTGAAGCAGGGACAGGGAACTACGAGCAGTACTTC. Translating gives CASSEAGTGNYEQYF.

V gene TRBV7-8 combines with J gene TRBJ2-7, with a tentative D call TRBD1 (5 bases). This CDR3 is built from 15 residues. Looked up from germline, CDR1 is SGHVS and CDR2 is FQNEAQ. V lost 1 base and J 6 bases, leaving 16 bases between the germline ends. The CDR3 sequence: CASSLESYGASEQYF. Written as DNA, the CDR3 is TGTGCCAGCAGCTTAGAATCCTATGGGGCGTCCGAGCAGTACTTC.

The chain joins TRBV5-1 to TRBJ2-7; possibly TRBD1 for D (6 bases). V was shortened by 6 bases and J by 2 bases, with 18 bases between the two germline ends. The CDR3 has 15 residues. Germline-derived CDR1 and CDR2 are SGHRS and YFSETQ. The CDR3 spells CASTLPKGDPYEQYF. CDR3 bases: TGCGCCAGCACCCTACCGAAGGGGGATCCCTACGAGCAGTACTTC.

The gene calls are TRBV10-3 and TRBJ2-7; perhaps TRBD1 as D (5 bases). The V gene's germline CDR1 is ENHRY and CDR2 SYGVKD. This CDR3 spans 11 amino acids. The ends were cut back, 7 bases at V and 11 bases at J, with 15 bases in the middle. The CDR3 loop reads CAIKEGAQEYF. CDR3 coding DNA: TGTGCCATCAAGGAAGGGGCCCAGGAGTACTTC.

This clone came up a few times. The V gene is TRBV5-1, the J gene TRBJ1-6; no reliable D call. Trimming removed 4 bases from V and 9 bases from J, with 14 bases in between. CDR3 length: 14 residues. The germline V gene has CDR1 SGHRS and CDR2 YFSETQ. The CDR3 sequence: CASSEGPMGSPLHF. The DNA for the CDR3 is TGCGCCAGCAGCGAGGGTCCCATGGGTTCACCCCTCCACTTT.

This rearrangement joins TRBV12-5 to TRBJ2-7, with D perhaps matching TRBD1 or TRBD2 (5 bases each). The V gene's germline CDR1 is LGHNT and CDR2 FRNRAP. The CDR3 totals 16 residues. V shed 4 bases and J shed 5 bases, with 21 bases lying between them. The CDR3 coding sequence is TGTGCTAGTGGTTGGCCTACCGGGACCGACAATCACGAGCAGTACTTC. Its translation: CASGWPTGTDNHEQYF.

CDR3 loop: CASSPLPRGSEEQYF. CDR3 nucleotide sequence: TGTGCCAGCAGTCCCCTCCCTCGGGGGAGTGAAGAGCAGTACTTC. The V and J genes are TRBV6-5 and TRBJ2-7; D is perhaps TRBD2 (6 bases). V was pared by 5 bases and J by 7 bases, with 21 bases between. CDR1 MNHEY and CDR2 SVGAGI come from the germline V gene. This CDR3 is built from 15 residues.